This T cell receptor (beta chain) stems from a study of cytomegalovirus exposure and HLA in healthy donors. CDR1 is SEHNR and CDR2 is FQNEAQ in the germline V gene (reference sequence). The CDR3 spans 13 residues. Trimming cost V 5 bases and J 3 bases; bases outside gene matches: 4. This clone turned up a few times. Its antigen is not identified. Study observations and caveats: Later findings reportedly placed an Asian-associated ancestry cluster below the roughly 670-donor mean for N-insertions. HLA-A and HLA-B allele assignments for most subjects were reportedly predicted accurately using TCR beta sequences. At a 0.05 false discovery rate, a later analysis found around 15,000 TCR beta sequences to be associated with HLA alleles.

The PCR contained 60 Vbeta and 13 Jbeta primers. Produced via immunoSEQ multiplex PCR; TCRdb's table is partial and in-frame only. The data contain roughly 100,000 clones, 15% of them singletons. The sample consisted of PBMCs. The sequence was collected from a female donor in good health and CMV-seronegative. The rearrangement joins TRBV7-9 to TRBJ2-7, with 7 bases identical to TRBD1. CDR3 bases: TGTGCCAGCAGCCCCGGGACAGACTACGAGCAGTACTTC. This codes for CASSPGTDYEQYF.